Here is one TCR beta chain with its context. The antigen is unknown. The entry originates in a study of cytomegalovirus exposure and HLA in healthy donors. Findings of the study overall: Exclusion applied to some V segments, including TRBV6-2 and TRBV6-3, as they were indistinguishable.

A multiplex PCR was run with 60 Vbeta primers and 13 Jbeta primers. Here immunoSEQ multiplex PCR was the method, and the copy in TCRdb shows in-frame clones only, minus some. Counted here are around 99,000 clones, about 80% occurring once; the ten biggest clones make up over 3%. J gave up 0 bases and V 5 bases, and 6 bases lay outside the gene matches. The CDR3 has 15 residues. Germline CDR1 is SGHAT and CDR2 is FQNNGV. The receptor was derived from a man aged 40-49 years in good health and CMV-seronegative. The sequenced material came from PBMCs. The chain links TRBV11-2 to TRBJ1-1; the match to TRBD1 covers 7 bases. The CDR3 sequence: CASSTLTGLNTEAFF. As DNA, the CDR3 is TGTGCCAGCAGCACCCTGACAGGGTTGAACACTGAAGCTTTCTTT.